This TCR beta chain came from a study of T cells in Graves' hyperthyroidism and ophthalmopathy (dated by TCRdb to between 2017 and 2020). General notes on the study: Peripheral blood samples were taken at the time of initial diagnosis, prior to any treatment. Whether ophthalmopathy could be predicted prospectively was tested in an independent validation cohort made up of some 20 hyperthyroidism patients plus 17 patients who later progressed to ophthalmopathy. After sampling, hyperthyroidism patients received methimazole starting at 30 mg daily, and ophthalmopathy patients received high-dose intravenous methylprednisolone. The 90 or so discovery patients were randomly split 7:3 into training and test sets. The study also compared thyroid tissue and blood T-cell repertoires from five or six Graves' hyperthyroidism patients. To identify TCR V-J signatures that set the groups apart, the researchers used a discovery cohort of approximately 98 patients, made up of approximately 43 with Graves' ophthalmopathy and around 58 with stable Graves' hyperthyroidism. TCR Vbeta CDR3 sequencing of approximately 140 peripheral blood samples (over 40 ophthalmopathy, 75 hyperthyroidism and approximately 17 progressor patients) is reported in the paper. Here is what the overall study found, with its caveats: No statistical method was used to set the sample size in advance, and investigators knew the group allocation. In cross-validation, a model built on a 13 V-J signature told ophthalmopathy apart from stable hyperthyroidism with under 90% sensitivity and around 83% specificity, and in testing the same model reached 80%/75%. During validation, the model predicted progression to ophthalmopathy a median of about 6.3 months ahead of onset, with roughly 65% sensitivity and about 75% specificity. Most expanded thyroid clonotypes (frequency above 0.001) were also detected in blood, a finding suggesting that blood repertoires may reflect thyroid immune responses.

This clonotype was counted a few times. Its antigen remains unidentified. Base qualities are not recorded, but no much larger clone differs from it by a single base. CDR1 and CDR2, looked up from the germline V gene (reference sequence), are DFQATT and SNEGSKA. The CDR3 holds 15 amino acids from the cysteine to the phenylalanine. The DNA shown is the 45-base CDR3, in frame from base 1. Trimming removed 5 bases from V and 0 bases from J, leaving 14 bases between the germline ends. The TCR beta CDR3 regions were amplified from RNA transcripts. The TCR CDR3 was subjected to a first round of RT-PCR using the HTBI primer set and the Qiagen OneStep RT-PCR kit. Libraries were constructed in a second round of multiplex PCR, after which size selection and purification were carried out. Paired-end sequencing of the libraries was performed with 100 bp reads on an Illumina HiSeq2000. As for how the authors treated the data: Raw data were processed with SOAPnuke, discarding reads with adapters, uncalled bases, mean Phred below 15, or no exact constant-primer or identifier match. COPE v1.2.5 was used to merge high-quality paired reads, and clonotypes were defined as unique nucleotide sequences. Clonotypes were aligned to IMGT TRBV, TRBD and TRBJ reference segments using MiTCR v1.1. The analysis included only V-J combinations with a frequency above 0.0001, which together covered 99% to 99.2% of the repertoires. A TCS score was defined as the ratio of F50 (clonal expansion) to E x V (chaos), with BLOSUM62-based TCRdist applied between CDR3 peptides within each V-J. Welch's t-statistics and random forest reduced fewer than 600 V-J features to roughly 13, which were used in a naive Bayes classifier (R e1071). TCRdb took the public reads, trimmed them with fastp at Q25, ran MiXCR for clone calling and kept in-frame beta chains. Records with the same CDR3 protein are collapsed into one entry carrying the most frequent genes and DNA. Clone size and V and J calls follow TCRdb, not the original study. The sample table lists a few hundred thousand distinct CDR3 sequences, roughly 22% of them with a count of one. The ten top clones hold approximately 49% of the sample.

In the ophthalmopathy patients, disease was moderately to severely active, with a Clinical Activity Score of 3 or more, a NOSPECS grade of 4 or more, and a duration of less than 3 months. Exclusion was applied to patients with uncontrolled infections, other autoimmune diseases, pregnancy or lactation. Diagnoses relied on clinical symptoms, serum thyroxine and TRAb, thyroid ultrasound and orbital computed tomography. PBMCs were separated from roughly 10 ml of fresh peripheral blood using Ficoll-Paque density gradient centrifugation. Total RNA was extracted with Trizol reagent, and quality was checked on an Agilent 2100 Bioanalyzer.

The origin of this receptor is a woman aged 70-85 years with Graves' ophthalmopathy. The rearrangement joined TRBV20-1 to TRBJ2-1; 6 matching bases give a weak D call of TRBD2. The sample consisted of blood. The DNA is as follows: TGCAGTGCTTCCCCTCTGCGGGGCTCCTACAATGAGCAGTTCTTC. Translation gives CSASPLRGSYNEQFF.